This T cell receptor (beta chain) appears in the sequencing data of a study of blood T cell repertoires in COVID-19. At the level of the study: T cells, B-cell-depleted T cells, or PBMCs supplied cDNA or gDNA.

The CDR3 spans 16 residues. The V gene end was trimmed by 3 bases and the J gene end by 5 bases; junction bases not matched to a gene: 8. CDR1 and CDR2 from the germline V gene are SGDLS and YYNGEE. This table comes from immunoSEQ multiplex PCR, and its TCRdb copy is limited to in-frame clones, with some not included. The repertoire holds approximately 180,000 clones, with 75% to 90% as singletons. In terms of age and location, participants ranged from about 18 to 100 years and lived in approximately 24 US areas. Participants' reported clinical history set cohort assignment. Symptom resolution, clearance, or two negative PCRs marked the recovered donors of Cohort 3.

Source material: PBMCs or T cells enriched from blood (not recorded which). The chain uses TRBV9 and TRBJ2-7, with 13 bases aligning to TRBD2. This receptor was taken from a man aged 35 to 55 who had recovered from COVID-19. The CDR3 reads CASSAAGLAGAHEQYF. CDR3 nucleotides: TGTGCCAGCAGCGCCGCCGGACTAGCGGGAGCCCACGAGCAGTACTTC.